The 17 T cell receptor beta chains reported below all come from one sample, sequenced in a study of regulatory T cells. Amplification used 52 TRBV primers and 13 TRBJ primers. This table comes from immunoSEQ multiplex PCR, and its TCRdb copy is limited to in-frame clones, with some not included. The sample has tens of thousands of clones, approximately 94% seen once; the top ten hold about 3.8%. The sample taken for sequencing was CD8+ T cells sorted from blood. The source is a child aged 2-15 years with CD3G deficiency.

The rearrangement joins TRBV28 to TRBJ2-5; TRBD1 agrees at 9 bases. This CDR3 has 17 amino acids. Germline-derived CDR1 and CDR2 are MDHEN and SYDVKM. V dropped 2 bases and J dropped 4; count of bases not matched to a gene: 11. Here the CDR3 reads CASSLGGTGGPGETQYF. The CDR3 nucleotides are TGTGCCAGCAGTTTAGGGGGAACAGGGGGCCCGGGAGAGACCCAGTACTTC.

The chain couples TRBV28 to TRBJ2-2; 8 bases line up with TRBD2. The junction had 8 bases not matched to a gene; V was cut back by 2 bases and J by 6 bases. Germline assignment: CDR1 MDHEN and CDR2 SYDVKM. The CDR3 is 16 residues long. The CDR3 coding sequence is TGTGCCAGCAGTTTAAGGCCGGGACTAGGTTCCGGGGAGCTGTTTTTT. This translates into CASSLRPGLGSGELFF.

The chain carries TRBV6-5 and TRBJ2-2; 8 bases are a match to TRBD1. This CDR3 spans 13 amino acids. CDR1 is MNHEY and CDR2 is SVGAGI in the germline V gene. J gave up 4 bases and V 9 bases, and 4 bases lay outside the gene matches. The CDR3 region has the DNA TGTGCCAGTTCACAGGGGGTCACCGGGGAGCTGTTTTTT. The encoded protein is CASSQGVTGELFF.

The J gene is TRBJ2-1, the V gene TRBV5-1; possible D gene TRBD1, 6 bases. The CDR3 has 13 residues. Trimming left V 4 bases short and J 8 bases short, with 13 bases between. The V gene's germline CDR1 is SGHRS and CDR2 YFSETQ. CDR3 DNA: TGCGCCAGCAGCCTGGGGGCGTACGATGAGCAGTTCTTC. Translation gives CASSLGAYDEQFF.

The J gene is TRBJ2-7, the V gene TRBV7-8; a possible D gene is TRBD2 (5 bases). The CDR3 runs 15 residues. Between the trimmed V and J ends, which lost 5 bases and 2 bases, there was a span of 16 bases. Germline CDR1 reads SGHVS; CDR2 reads FQNEAQ. In DNA form, the CDR3 reads TGTGCCAGCAGCAAAAACCGGGGATCGGCCTACGAGCAGTACTTC. It translates to CASSKNRGSAYEQYF.

On this clone: At the DNA level, this CDR3 is encoded by other sequences in the same sample as well. The CDR3 spells CASSLGGYNEQFF. CDR3 in DNA: TGTGCCAGCAGTTTGGGAGGTTACAATGAGCAGTTCTTC. The V and J genes are TRBV28 and TRBJ2-1, with a possible D match to TRBD2 (6 bases). CDR3 length: 13 residues. Germline CDR1 MDHEN, CDR2 SYDVKM. Trimming left V 3 bases short and J 4 bases short, with 7 bases between. Full variable domain (missing parts from reference TRBV28 and TRBJ2-1): DVKVTQSSRYLVKRTGEKVFLECVQDMDHENMFWYRQDPGLGLRLIYFSYDVKMKEKGDIPEGYSVSREKKERFSLILESASTNQTSMYLCASSLGGYNEQFFGPGTRLTVL.

This chain uses TRBV19 with TRBJ2-7; 8 positions match TRBD2. The CDR3 sequence is 13 residues long. CDR1 LNHDA and CDR2 SQIVND come from the germline V gene (reference sequence). Germline trimming cut 5 bases from V and 3 bases from J; bases unmatched to any gene: 3. The CDR3 nucleotides read TGTGCCAGTAGTGCCGGGGGGGGCTACGAGCAGTACTTC. Its protein is CASSAGGGYEQYF. The full variable domain, in which reference TRBV19 and TRBJ2-7 provide the parts outside the CDR3, is DGGITQSPKYLFRKEGQNVTLSCEQNLNHDAMYWYRQDPGQGLRLIYYSQIVNDFQKGDIAEGYSVSREKKESFPLTVTSAQKNPTAFYLCASSAGGGYEQYFGPGTRLTVT.

V is TRBV6-1 and J is TRBJ2-7; D unclear. The V end was cut by 8 bases, the J end by 0 bases, with 11 bases between. The CDR3 sequence is 13 residues long. The germline V gene encodes CDR1 MNHNS and CDR2 SASEGT. The CDR3 DNA reads TGTGCCAGCCGCCCAAGGAGCTCCTACGAGCAGTACTTC. It codes for CASRPRSSYEQYF.

The chain carries TRBV28 and TRBJ2-3; perhaps TRBD2 as D (6 bases). This CDR3 region has 12 residues. CDR1 and CDR2 from the germline V gene are MDHEN and SYDVKM. V shed 2 bases and J shed 7 bases, with 7 bases lying between them. The CDR3 sequence: CASSLGGYTQYF. CDR3 in DNA: TGTGCCAGCAGTTTAGGGGGGTATACGCAGTATTTT.

The chain uses TRBV28 and TRBJ1-4, with D possibly matching TRBD1 (5 bases). Trimming took 5 bases from V and 9 from J, leaving 13 bases between them. There are 13 residues in the CDR3. From germline, CDR1 is MDHEN and CDR2 SYDVKM. The CDR3 sequence is CASSPTPGQKLFF. The CDR3 DNA is TGTGCCAGCAGTCCAACACCGGGACAAAAACTGTTTTTT. Filled out from reference TRBV28 and TRBJ1-4, the complete variable domain reads DVKVTQSSRYLVKRTGEKVFLECVQDMDHENMFWYRQDPGLGLRLIYFSYDVKMKEKGDIPEGYSVSREKKERFSLILESASTNQTSMYLCASSPTPGQKLFFGSGTQLSVL.

This chain links TRBV28 with TRBJ2-1, with no clear D. Germline V gene data show CDR1 as MDHEN and CDR2 as SYDVKM. V gave up 4 bases and J gave up 9 bases, with 13 bases separating them. The CDR3 contains 13 residues. DNA of the CDR3: TGTGCCAGCAGTTCGTCAGTCGGACCTGAGCAGTTCTTC. It translates to CASSSSVGPEQFF. Combining the CDR3 with reference TRBV28 and TRBJ2-1 gives the whole variable domain DVKVTQSSRYLVKRTGEKVFLECVQDMDHENMFWYRQDPGLGLRLIYFSYDVKMKEKGDIPEGYSVSREKKERFSLILESASTNQTSMYLCASSSSVGPEQFFGPGTRLTVL.

The rearrangement uses TRBV11-2 and TRBJ2-2; D not resolved. CDR1 and CDR2 from the germline V gene are SGHAT and FQNNGV. This CDR3 has 13 amino acids. V gave up 2 bases and J gave up 4 bases, with 5 bases separating them. The CDR3 sequence is CASSLSFTGELFF. The CDR3 coding sequence is TGTGCCAGCAGCTTATCCTTCACCGGGGAGCTGTTTTTT.

The rearrangement links TRBV4-1 to TRBJ2-1; 8 bases line up with TRBD2. The J segment lost 8 bases and the V segment lost 4 bases, leaving 4 bases of the junction unmatched. This CDR3 comprises 13 residues. From germline, CDR1 is MGHRA and CDR2 YSYEKL. CDR3: CASSPGLGDEQFF. CDR3 nucleotide sequence: TGCGCCAGCAGCCCGGGACTAGGGGATGAGCAGTTCTTC.

The gene calls are TRBV7-8 and TRBJ2-1, with D possibly matching TRBD2 (6 bases). Per germline, CDR1 SGHVS and CDR2 FQNEAQ. The V end lost 0 bases, the J end lost 6 bases, and 18 bases lay between the germline ends. The CDR3 consists of 17 residues. The CDR3: CASSLAWAGAGFNEQFF. The DNA for the CDR3 is TGTGCCAGCAGCTTAGCGTGGGCGGGCGCGGGGTTCAATGAGCAGTTCTTC.

The J gene is TRBJ2-1, the V gene TRBV6-1; unclear D gene. The CDR3 length is 14 residues. CDR1 is MNHNS and CDR2 is SASEGT in the germline V gene. V dropped 7 bases and J dropped 0 bases, with 10 bases sitting between them. Here the CDR3 DNA reads TGTGCCAGCAAGGTCCTGAGCTCCTACAATGAGCAGTTCTTC. Protein product: CASKVLSSYNEQFF.

The chain employs TRBV6-1 and TRBJ1-3, with unresolved D. V gave up 1 base and J gave up 2 bases, with 3 bases separating them. The CDR3 is 13 amino acids. CDR1 MNHNS and CDR2 SASEGT come from the germline V gene. The CDR3 region has the DNA TGTGCCAGCAGTGAAGAGGCTGGAAACACCATATATTTT. Translating gives CASSEEAGNTIYF.

The chain combines TRBV7-2 with TRBJ1-5; no reliable D call. The CDR3 is 17 residues long. Trimming took off 5 bases at V and 1 base at J, with 18 bases between the two ends. Germline CDR1 is SGHTA and CDR2 is FQGNSA. CDR3 residues: CASSLSFGVKSNQPQHF. CDR3 coding DNA: TGTGCCAGCAGCCTTAGCTTCGGGGTAAAAAGCAATCAGCCCCAGCATTTT.